This passage covers 12 T cell receptor beta chains from one sample sequenced in a study of T cell repertoires in cytomegalovirus infection. TCRdb fed the reads into MiXCR, producing one record per CDR3 protein. The repertoire includes about 97,000 distinct CDR3 sequences, 16% of them detected once, and approximately 7.6% sits in the top ten. The source material was PBMCs. The origin of the receptors is a human donor in good health (CMV status not recorded). Some clones in this sample may be carry-over from other donors' samples.

This clonotype was counted a few times. The genes are TRBV11-2 and TRBJ1-6; D gene unclear. The CDR3 length is 14 residues. CDR1 and CDR2 (germline): SGHAT, FQNNGV. V lost 5 bases and J 8 bases, leaving 13 bases between the germline ends. CDR3 loop: CASSRRSGDSPLHF. The CDR3, as DNA: TGTGCCAGCAGCCGACGGTCTGGGGATTCACCCCTCCACTTT.

The genes are TRBV30 and TRBJ1-1, with 9 positions matching TRBD1. This CDR3 contains 13 residues. Germline-derived CDR1 and CDR2 are GTSNPN and SVGIG (reference sequence). The trim removed 1 base at V and 7 bases at J, leaving 4 bases unmatched. The CDR3 DNA reads TGTGCCTGGAGTGACAGGGGGCATAGTGAAGCTTTCTTT. This sequence encodes CAWSDRGHSEAFF.

This rearrangement joins TRBV10-2 to TRBJ2-5; D perhaps matches TRBD2 (5 bases). V gave up 7 bases and J gave up 5 bases, with 14 bases separating them. The germline V gene encodes CDR1 WSHSY and CDR2 SAAADI. This CDR3 has 13 amino acids. The CDR3 DNA sequence: TGCGCCAGCAAGGGAGCTCTAGGGGAGACCCAGTACTTC. Protein sequence: CASKGALGETQYF.

This clonotype appeared a few times. The chain uses TRBV2 and TRBJ2-2; possible D gene TRBD1, 7 bases. Trimming stripped 7 bases from V and 7 bases from J, with 16 bases between. The CDR3 covers 14 residues. Germline-derived CDR1 and CDR2 are SNHLY and FYNNEI. The CDR3 spells CASKSTGRYGELFF. As DNA, the CDR3 is TGTGCCAGCAAATCGACAGGGAGGTACGGGGAGCTGTTTTTT.

This clonotype was seen at least ten times. The chain recombines TRBV7-2 with TRBJ2-5; TRBD2 might be the D (6 bases). In germline, CDR1 is SGHTA, CDR2 FQGNSA. V was clipped by 5 bases and J by 1 base, with 11 bases between them. This CDR3 spans 14 amino acids. Here the CDR3 reads CASSAGGSQETQYF. The CDR3 DNA sequence: TGTGCCAGCAGCGCCGGGGGATCCCAAGAGACCCAGTACTTC.

The chain employs TRBV4-2 and TRBJ2-7; 14 bases match TRBD2. The V gene's germline CDR1 is LGHNA and CDR2 YNFKEQ. This CDR3 region has 19 residues. With 5 bases clipped from V and 0 bases from J, the junction kept 12 bases outside the gene matches. CDR3 in amino acids: CASSARWTSGGLSSYEQYF. The CDR3 coding sequence is TGTGCCAGCAGCGCCCGGTGGACTAGCGGGGGGCTGAGCTCCTACGAGCAGTACTTC.

Here the CDR3 reads CASSHGEGAYTGTEAFF. The CDR3 DNA sequence: TGTGCCAGCAGCCACGGGGAGGGGGCGTATACTGGCACTGAAGCTTTCTTT. The chain uses TRBV6-5 and TRBJ1-1, with 7 nucleotides matching TRBD1. Germline CDR1 MNHEY, CDR2 SVGAGI. This CDR3 spans 17 amino acids. V gave up 6 bases and J gave up 4 bases; unmatched junction bases: 17.

The chain employs TRBV23-1 and TRBJ1-2; TRBD1 agrees at 8 bases. TRBV23-1 is classed as an ORF, of uncertain function. After removal of 2 bases from V and 2 bases from J, the junction contained 7 bases not matched to a gene. CDR3 length: 16 residues. CDR3 in amino acids: CASSQNRDRWNYGYTF. The CDR3 DNA reads as TGCGCCAGCAGTCAAAACAGGGACAGGTGGAACTATGGCTACACCTTC.

This clonotype was seen only a few times. CDR3 sequence: CASSPGLAGATNTGELFF. DNA for the CDR3: TGTGCCAGCTCACCAGGACTAGCGGGGGCCACTAACACCGGGGAGCTGTTTTTT. This sequence joins TRBV18 and TRBJ2-2; TRBD2 aligns across 13 bases. Germline trimming cut 2 bases from V and 2 bases from J; bases unmatched to any gene: 5. Germline lookup yields CDR1 KGHSH and CDR2 LQKENI. The CDR3 covers 18 residues.

The chain combines TRBV6-2 or TRBV6-3 with TRBJ2-7; 9 bases map to TRBD1. CDR1 MNHEY and CDR2 SVGEGT come from the germline V gene. V lost 8 bases to trimming and J lost 2 bases; unmatched junction nucleotides: 4. The CDR3 covers 13 residues. CDR3 sequence reads: CASQRDRAYEQYF. Written as DNA, the CDR3 is TGTGCCAGCCAACGGGACAGGGCCTACGAGCAGTACTTC.

The sample holds many counts of this clonotype. This CDR3 reads CASSLNPGQGNNEQFF. CDR3 DNA: TGTGCCAGCAGCTTAAATCCGGGACAGGGCAACAATGAGCAGTTCTTC. The V call is TRBV5-4, the J call TRBJ2-1, with TRBD1 identical over 9 bases. V shed 2 bases, J shed 5 bases, and the junction held 8 bases outside the gene matches. This CDR3 contains 16 residues. Looked up from germline, CDR1 is SGHNT and CDR2 is YYREEE (reference sequence).

The chain uses TRBV12-3 or TRBV12-4 and TRBJ1-3; D is ambiguous. This CDR3 has 14 amino acids. For the CDR3, the DNA is TGTGACCGAAACAGCCGAGGCTCTGGAAACACCATATATTTT. Amino acid sequence: CDRNSRGSGNTIYF.